This is a list of T cell receptor beta chains from one sample in a study of blood T cell repertoires in COVID-19. Generated by immunoSEQ multiplex PCR, the TCRdb table keeps only in-frame clones and is missing some. Here the sample spans 200,000 to 250,000 clones, less than 90% being singletons. The sample consisted of PBMCs or T cells enriched from blood (not recorded which). The receptors were sampled from a woman aged 40 to 49 who had recovered from COVID-19. The CDR3 runs from the conserved cysteine through the conserved F or W. The D gene is left open where the match is weak. Not all rows give a size; the values are once, few, many and, for expanded clones, a class.

d_call,v_call,clone_size,j_call,cdr3_aa,cdr3_nt
TRBD1,TRBV30,once,TRBJ2-6,CAWSVRGGAGANVLTF,TGTGCCTGGAGTGTACGAGGGGGCGCTGGGGCCAACGTCCTGACTTTC
-,TRBV20-1,-,TRBJ2-4,CSASERAVNIQYF,TGCAGTGCTAGTGAGCGGGCGGTCAACATTCAGTACTTC
TRBD1,TRBV29-1,-,TRBJ1-2,CSVPRVGTGGYGYTF,TGCAGCGTTCCCAGGGTGGGGACAGGGGGCTATGGCTACACCTTC
-,TRBV28,-,TRBJ1-5,CASSLLLYRTGTGQPQHF,TGTGCCAGCAGTTTATTGTTGTATCGGACGGGTACGGGGCAGCCCCAGCATTTT
-,TRBV27,once,TRBJ2-2,CASSLLVPDTGELFF,TGTGCCAGCAGTTTACTAGTTCCGGACACCGGGGAGCTGTTTTTT
TRBD2,TRBV14,few,TRBJ2-1,CASSQDQAGGPSGEQFF,TGTGCCAGCAGCCAAGATCAAGCGGGAGGGCCTTCAGGGGAGCAGTTCTTC
-,TRBV12-3/TRBV12-4,-,TRBJ1-4,CASSLRGEELFF,TGTGCCAGCAGTTTACGGGGGGAGGAACTGTTTTTT
-,TRBV3-1/TRBV3-2,-,TRBJ2-2,CASSQSEYTGELFF,TGTGCCAGCAGCCAAAGCGAGTACACCGGGGAGCTGTTTTTT
-,TRBV24-1,-,TRBJ1-1,CATSDPRLPEAFF,TGTGCCACCAGTGATCCCCGGTTACCTGAAGCTTTCTTT
TRBD1,TRBV10-3,once,TRBJ1-6,CAIRGQESYNSPLHF,TGTGCCATCAGGGGACAGGAAAGCTATAATTCACCCCTCCACTTT
-,TRBV10-3,-,TRBJ1-4,CAIRGTLDEKLFF,TGTGCCATACGGGGAACCCTGGATGAAAAACTGTTTTTT
-,TRBV6-5,-,TRBJ2-3,CASGRGTDTQYF,TGTGCCAGCGGTCGGGGCACAGATACGCAGTATTTT
TRBD1,TRBV19,once,TRBJ1-4,CASSAGTVATNEKLFF,TGTGCCAGTAGTGCTGGGACAGTGGCAACTAATGAAAAACTGTTTTTT
TRBD1,TRBV19,-,TRBJ1-2,CASSIKDRVYGYTF,TGTGCCAGTAGTATCAAGGACAGGGTTTATGGCTACACCTTC
-,TRBV28,-,TRBJ2-2,CASRGTANTGELFF,TGTGCCAGTCGGGGGACAGCGAACACCGGGGAGCTGTTTTTT
-,TRBV29-1,-,TRBJ2-2,CSVVGVNPGELFF,TGCAGCGTTGTCGGGGTAAACCCCGGGGAGCTGTTTTTT
TRBD1,TRBV6-1,-,TRBJ1-2,CASSEGSGQLYGYTF,TGTGCCAGCAGTGAAGGATCGGGACAGCTCTATGGCTACACCTTC
-,TRBV11-2,-,TRBJ1-4,CASSKRVPDRSYEKLFF,TGTGCCAGCAGCAAAAGGGTTCCCGACAGATCTTATGAAAAACTGTTTTTT
TRBD1,TRBV6-2/TRBV6-3,-,TRBJ2-3,CASSYGTGDSTDTQYF,TGTGCCAGCAGTTACGGGACAGGCGATAGCACAGATACGCAGTATTTT
TRBD2,TRBV3-1/TRBV3-2,few,TRBJ2-2,CASSQRGLAGAGGELFF,TGTGCCAGCAGCCAACGCGGACTAGCGGGAGCGGGCGGGGAGCTGTTTTTT
TRBD1,TRBV15,-,TRBJ1-2,CATSRDRGADGYTF,TGTGCCACCAGCAGGGACAGGGGAGCGGATGGCTACACCTTC
TRBD2,TRBV2,-,TRBJ2-2,CASSDGGAAGELFF,TGTGCCAGCAGTGACGGGGGGGCCGCCGGGGAGCTGTTTTTT
-,TRBV20-1,-,TRBJ2-5,CSASRRMETQYF,TGCAGTGCTAGTCGGAGGATGGAGACCCAGTACTTC
TRBD1,TRBV10-3,once,TRBJ2-7,CAIRQGNYEQYF,TGTGCCATCAGACAGGGGAACTACGAGCAGTACTTC
TRBD1,TRBV9,-,TRBJ1-2,CASSGTGQGYGYTF,TGTGCCAGCAGCGGAACGGGACAGGGGTATGGCTACACCTTC
TRBD2,TRBV5-5,few,TRBJ2-3,CASSHLAASSTDTQYF,TGTGCCAGCAGCCATCTAGCGGCCTCTAGCACAGATACGCAGTATTTT